This T cell receptor beta chain was captured by sequencing in a study of cytomegalovirus exposure and HLA in healthy donors. Overall study findings and caveats: TCR beta chains numbering more than 150 were designated cytomegalovirus-associated.

The method was immunoSEQ multiplex PCR; TCRdb's version includes in-frame clones alone and lacks a portion of them. This sample has fewer than 350,000 clones, with 85% to 90% found just once. The donors were members of the validation cohort comprising roughly 130 subjects, separate from the approximately 630-subject first cohort. Comment on this clone: Antigen: not known.

The CDR3 is 16 amino acids. Germline-derived CDR1 and CDR2 are LNHNV and YYDKDF (reference sequence). V lost 4 bases, J lost 5 bases, and 11 bases stayed unmatched. V is TRBV15 and J is TRBJ2-7; 10 nucleotides match TRBD2. This TCR was sampled from a woman aged 18-30 years in good health and CMV-seronegative. Material: PBMCs. CDR3 loop: CATSTALAGEIHEQYF. In nucleotides, the CDR3 is TGTGCCACCAGCACCGCGCTAGCGGGAGAAATTCACGAGCAGTACTTC.